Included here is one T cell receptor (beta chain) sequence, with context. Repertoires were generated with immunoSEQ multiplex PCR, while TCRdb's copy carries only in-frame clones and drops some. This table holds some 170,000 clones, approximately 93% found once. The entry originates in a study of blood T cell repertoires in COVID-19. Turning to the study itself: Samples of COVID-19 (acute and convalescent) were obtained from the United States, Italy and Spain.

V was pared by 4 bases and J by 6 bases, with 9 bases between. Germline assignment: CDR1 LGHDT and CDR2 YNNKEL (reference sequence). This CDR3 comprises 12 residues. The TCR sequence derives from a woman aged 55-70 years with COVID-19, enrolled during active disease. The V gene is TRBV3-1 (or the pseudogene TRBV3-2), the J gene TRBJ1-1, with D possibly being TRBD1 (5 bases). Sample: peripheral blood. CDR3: CASSPGGSEAFF. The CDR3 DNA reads TGTGCCAGCAGCCCCGGGGGATCTGAAGCTTTCTTT.